This T cell receptor beta chain was profiled in a study of CD8 T cells in Susac syndrome. An amount of RNA that ranged from roughly 0.5 to 1 ug was reverse transcribed with random hexamers. One entry per CDR3 protein results from TCRdb running MiXCR on the immunoSEQ multiplex PCR reads. The repertoire holds 160,000 or so distinct CDR3 sequences, roughly 95% seen once, with roughly 0.1% in the top ten. The V and J ends lost 6 bases and 9 bases respectively, with 21 bases between them. Germline-derived CDR1 and CDR2 are MNHNS and SASEGT. CDR3 size: 15 residues. The J gene is TRBJ1-5, the V gene TRBV6-1, with D perhaps TRBD1 (5 bases). The sample comprised CD4+ T cells from PBMCs. This receptor was identified in a human donor with multiple sclerosis. The CDR3 reads CASRAGGTRGRPQHF. The CDR3 DNA reads TGTGCCAGCAGGGCGGGGGGGACTAGGGGACGGCCCCAGCATTTT.